This T cell receptor (beta chain) was captured in a study of T cell responses to AZD1222 COVID-19 vaccine. A word on this clone: Its antigen remains unidentified.

Between the trimmed V and J ends, which lost 4 bases and 0 bases, there was a span of 10 bases. This CDR3 contains 15 residues. Per the germline V gene, CDR1 is SEHNR and CDR2 is FQNEAQ (reference sequence). Overall study findings and caveats: Baseline testing showed seropositivity in only six AZD1222 recipients. Clonal diversity may have been underestimated in mostly white British donors.

Generated by immunoSEQ multiplex PCR, the TCRdb table keeps only in-frame clones and is missing some. The repertoire holds about 120,000 clones, with about nine tenths as singletons. This specimen consisted of peripheral blood, obtained 28 days after the second dose of the MenACWY control vaccine. The genes are TRBV7-9 and TRBJ1-5; D not certain. The clonotype comes from an adult who received the MenACWY meningococcal vaccine as a control. The CDR3 reads CASSSTGVSNQPQHF. DNA for the CDR3: TGTGCCAGCAGCTCAACCGGGGTTAGCAATCAGCCCCAGCATTTT.